This entry describes one T cell receptor (beta chain). The repertoire was sequenced with immunoSEQ multiplex PCR; TCRdb's copy has only in-frame clones and lacks some. The data hold around 360,000 clones, with around 87% observed a single time. The CDR3 is 16 amino acids. The germline CDR1 and CDR2 sequences are SGHKS and YYEKEE (reference sequence). The V end was cut by 1 base, the J end by 2 bases, with 13 bases between. The sample originates from a study of blood T cell repertoires in COVID-19. This sequence was found in a woman aged 25 to 45 with COVID-19, enrolled during active disease. The chain carries TRBV5-5 and TRBJ1-3; no clear D. Sequenced material: peripheral blood. The CDR3 loop is CASSLWGDPPGNTIYF. The CDR3 DNA reads TGTGCCAGCAGCTTGTGGGGAGACCCGCCTGGAAACACCATATATTTT. The full variable domain, its missing parts supplied by reference TRBV5-5 and TRBJ1-3, is DAGVTQSPTHLIKTRGQQVTLRCSPISGHKSVSWYQQVLGQGPQFIFQYYEKEERGRGNFPDRFSARQFPNYSSELNVNALLLGDSALYLCASSLWGDPPGNTIYFGEGSWLTVV.